This TCR beta chain was sequenced for a study of Graves' ophthalmopathy and Graves' hyperthyroidism. Overall study: Peripheral blood was obtained at first diagnosis, ahead of any treatment.

Trimming took 5 bases from V and 2 from J, leaving 9 bases between them. The CDR3 loop spans 13 amino acids. Per germline, CDR1 PRHDT and CDR2 FYEKMQ (reference sequence). The sequenced template was RNA, covering the TCR beta CDR3 region. Scientists carried out first-round RT-PCR using HTBI primers and then a second-round multiplex PCR. MiXCR, applied by TCRdb to the multiplex PCR reads, yields one record per CDR3 protein. The sample records 400,000 to 500,000 distinct CDR3 sequences, roughly 21% being singletons. The hyperthyroidism patients had a new diagnosis of under 2 months' duration and were aged 18 to 65. Certain patients were not enrolled. These were patients with other autoimmune diseases, uncontrolled infections, pregnancy or lactation. Orbital computed tomography and thyroid ultrasound, along with TRAb, serum thyroxine and clinical symptoms, underpinned diagnosis.

The material sequenced was peripheral blood. The chain joins TRBV13 to TRBJ1-1; D call uncertain. This receptor was taken from a woman in her late teens or twenties with stable Graves' hyperthyroidism. In DNA, the CDR3 is TGTGCCAGCAGCGAGGAACAAAACACTGAAGCTTTCTTT. Its protein is CASSEEQNTEAFF. Looking up the rest from reference TRBV13 and TRBJ1-1 gives the full variable domain: AAGVIQSPRHLIKEKRETATLKCYPIPRHDTVYWYQQGPGQDPQFLISFYEKMQSDKGSIPDRFSAQQFSDYHSELNMSSLELGDSALYFCASSEEQNTEAFFGQGTRLTVV.